Listed here is a single T cell receptor (beta chain). The antigen remains unidentified. These data originate in a study of T cell clonotyping in hematopoietic cell transplantation. General study findings and limits: No sorting was done, leaving CD4 and CD8 contributions mixed.

The protocol was immunoSEQ multiplex PCR, while the TCRdb copy is restricted to in-frame clones and leaves out a portion. The sample gives about 6,800 clones, approximately 98% of which show up once; approximately 0.64% is in the top ten. V shed 0 bases and J shed 1 base, with 4 bases lying between them. The CDR3 contains 13 residues. Looked up from germline, CDR1 is SGHNT and CDR2 is YYREEE (reference sequence). This sequence was found in a male patient in his sixties or seventies who had an allogeneic stem cell transplant from a related donor, so the T cells may come from the graft donor. Some clones in this sample may be carry-over from other donors' samples. This specimen consisted of PBMCs, obtained 30 days after allogeneic stem cell transplant. This chain links TRBV5-4 with TRBJ1-2; D remains unclear. CDR3 sequence reads: CASSLANNYGYTF. CDR3 sequence (DNA): TGTGCCAGCAGCTTGGCCAATAACTATGGCTACACCTTC.